This T cell receptor (beta chain) originates from a study of graft-versus-host responses after intestinal transplantation. Overall study context: Among the recipients, all got anti-thymocyte globulin induction and then tacrolimus and steroids for 3 to 4 years.

The table came from immunoSEQ multiplex PCR; TCRdb's copy has only in-frame clones and leaves some out. Seen here are 84,000 or so clones, roughly 84% observed once, and the top ten hold roughly 7.3%. Trimming shortened V by 5 bases and J by 5 bases, and 22 bases separated the two germline ends. Looked up from germline, CDR1 is MGHRA and CDR2 is YSYEKL. The CDR3 runs to 17 residues. Turning to this clone: Its specificity is not known.

This specimen was unstimulated CD8+ T cells sorted from spleen or lymph node cells, taken before transplant. The gene calls are TRBV4-1 and TRBJ2-1; D not certain. The clonotype comes from a human donor who was the organ donor for an intestinal transplant. DNA for the CDR3: TGCGCCAGCAGCGCAACCGACGGAGAGTCGGTGGACAATGAGCAGTTCTTC. This codes for CASSATDGESVDNEQFF.